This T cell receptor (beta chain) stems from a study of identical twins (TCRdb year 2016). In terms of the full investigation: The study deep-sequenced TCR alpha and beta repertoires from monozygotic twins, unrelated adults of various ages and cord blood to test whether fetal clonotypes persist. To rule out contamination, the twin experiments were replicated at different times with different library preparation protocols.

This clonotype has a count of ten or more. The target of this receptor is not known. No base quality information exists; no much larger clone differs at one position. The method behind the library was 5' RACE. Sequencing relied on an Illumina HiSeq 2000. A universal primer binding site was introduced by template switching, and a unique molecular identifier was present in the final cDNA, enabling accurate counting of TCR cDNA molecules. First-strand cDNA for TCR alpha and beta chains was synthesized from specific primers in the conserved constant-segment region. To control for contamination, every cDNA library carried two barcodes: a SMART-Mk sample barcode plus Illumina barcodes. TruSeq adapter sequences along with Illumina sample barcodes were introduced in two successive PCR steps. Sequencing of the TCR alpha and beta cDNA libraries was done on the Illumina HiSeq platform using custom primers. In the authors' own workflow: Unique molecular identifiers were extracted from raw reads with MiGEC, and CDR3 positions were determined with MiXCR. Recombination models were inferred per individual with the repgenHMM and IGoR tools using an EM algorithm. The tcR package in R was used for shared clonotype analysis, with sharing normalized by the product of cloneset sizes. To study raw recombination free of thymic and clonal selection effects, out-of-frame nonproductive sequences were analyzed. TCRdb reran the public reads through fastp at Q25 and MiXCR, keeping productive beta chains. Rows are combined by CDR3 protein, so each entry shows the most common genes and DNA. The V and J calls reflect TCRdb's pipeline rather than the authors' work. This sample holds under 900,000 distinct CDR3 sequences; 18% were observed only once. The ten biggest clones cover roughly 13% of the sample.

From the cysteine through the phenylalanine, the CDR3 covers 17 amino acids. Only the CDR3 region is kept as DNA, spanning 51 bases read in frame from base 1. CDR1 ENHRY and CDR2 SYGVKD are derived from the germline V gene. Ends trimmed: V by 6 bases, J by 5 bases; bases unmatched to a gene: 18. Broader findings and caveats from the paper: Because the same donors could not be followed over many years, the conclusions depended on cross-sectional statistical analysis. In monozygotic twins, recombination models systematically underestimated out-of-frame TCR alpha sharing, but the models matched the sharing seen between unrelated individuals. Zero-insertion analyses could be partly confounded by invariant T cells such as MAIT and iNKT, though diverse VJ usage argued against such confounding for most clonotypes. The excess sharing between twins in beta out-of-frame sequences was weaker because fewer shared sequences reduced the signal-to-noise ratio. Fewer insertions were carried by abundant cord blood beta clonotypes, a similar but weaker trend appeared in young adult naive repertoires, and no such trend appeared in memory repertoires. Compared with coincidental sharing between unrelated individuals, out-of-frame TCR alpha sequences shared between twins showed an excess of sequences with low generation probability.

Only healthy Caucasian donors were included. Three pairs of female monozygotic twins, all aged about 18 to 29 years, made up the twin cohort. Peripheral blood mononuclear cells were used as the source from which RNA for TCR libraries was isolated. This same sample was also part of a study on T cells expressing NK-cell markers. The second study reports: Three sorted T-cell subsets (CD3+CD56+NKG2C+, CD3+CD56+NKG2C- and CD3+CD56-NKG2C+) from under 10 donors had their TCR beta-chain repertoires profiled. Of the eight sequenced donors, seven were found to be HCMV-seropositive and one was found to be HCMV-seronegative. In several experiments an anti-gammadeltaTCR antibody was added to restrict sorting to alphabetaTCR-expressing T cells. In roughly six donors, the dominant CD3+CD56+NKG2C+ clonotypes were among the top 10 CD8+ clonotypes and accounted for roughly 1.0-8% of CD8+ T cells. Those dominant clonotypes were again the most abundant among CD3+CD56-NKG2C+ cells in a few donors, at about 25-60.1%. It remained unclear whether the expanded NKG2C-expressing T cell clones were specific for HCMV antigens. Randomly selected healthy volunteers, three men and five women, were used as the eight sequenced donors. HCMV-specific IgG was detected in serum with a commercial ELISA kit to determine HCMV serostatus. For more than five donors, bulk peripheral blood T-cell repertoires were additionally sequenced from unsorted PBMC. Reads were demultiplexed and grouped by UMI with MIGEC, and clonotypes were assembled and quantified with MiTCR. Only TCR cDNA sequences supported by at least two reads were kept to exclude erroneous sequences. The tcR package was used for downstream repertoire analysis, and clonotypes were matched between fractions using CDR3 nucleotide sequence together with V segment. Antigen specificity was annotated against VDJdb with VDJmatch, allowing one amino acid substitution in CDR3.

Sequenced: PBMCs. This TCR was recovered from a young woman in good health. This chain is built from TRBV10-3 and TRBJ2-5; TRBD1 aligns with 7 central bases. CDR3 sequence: CAISTLRTGTPRETQYF. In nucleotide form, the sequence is TGTGCCATCAGCACCTTAAGGACAGGCACTCCACGGGAGACCCAGTACTTC.